This TCR beta chain emerged from a study of monozygotic twins with inflammatory bowel disease. Broader study findings: Sharing of clonotypes with others was lower in IBD patients than in healthy twins, and this was especially so with disease activity. Resolution of different T cell subtypes was not achieved.

Regarding this clonotype: Antigen: not known.

Germline-derived CDR1 and CDR2 are SGDLS and YYNGEE. This CDR3 is 12 amino acids long. Template switching appended UMIs that held a 6-nucleotide sample barcode. TCRalpha and TCRbeta cDNA went through two nested PCRs of roughly 15 and 9 cycles. From its re-call of the 5' RACE reads, TCRdb lists each CDR3 protein once, without DNA. Across about 160,000 distinct CDR3 sequences, the top ten clones capture approximately 3% of the sample. The sequenced sample consisted of blood. The chain links TRBV9 to TRBJ2-2. This TCR was recovered from a human donor with ulcerative colitis or Crohn's disease, or a healthy co-twin of an affected twin (not recorded which). The CDR3 sequence: CASSVAGGELFF.